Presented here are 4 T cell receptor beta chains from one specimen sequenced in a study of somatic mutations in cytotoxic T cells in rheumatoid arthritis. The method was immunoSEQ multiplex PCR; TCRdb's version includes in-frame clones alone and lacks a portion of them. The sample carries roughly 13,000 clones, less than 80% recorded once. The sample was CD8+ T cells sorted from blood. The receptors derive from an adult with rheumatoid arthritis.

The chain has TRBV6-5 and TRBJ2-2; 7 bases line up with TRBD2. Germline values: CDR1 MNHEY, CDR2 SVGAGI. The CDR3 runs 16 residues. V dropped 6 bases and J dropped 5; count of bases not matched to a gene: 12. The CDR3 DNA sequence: TGTGCCAGCAGCTACGGTCTAGGGGAGGGGACCGGGGAGCTGTTTTTT. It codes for CASSYGLGEGTGELFF.

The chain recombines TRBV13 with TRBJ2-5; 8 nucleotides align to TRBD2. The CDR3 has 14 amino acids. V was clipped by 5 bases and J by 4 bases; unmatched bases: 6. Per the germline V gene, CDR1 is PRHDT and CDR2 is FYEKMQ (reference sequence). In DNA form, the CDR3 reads TGTGCCAGCAGCCGGGGACTAGGGGGAGAGACCCAGTACTTC. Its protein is CASSRGLGGETQYF. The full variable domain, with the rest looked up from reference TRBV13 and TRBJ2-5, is AAGVIQSPRHLIKEKRETATLKCYPIPRHDTVYWYQQGPGQDPQFLISFYEKMQSDKGSIPDRFSAQQFSDYHSELNMSSLELGDSALYFCASSRGLGGETQYFGPGTRLLVL.

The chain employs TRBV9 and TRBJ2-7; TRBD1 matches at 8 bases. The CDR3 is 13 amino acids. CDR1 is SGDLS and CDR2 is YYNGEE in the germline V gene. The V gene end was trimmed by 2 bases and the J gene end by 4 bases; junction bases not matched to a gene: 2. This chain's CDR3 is CASSVGDRYEQYF. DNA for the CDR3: TGTGCCAGCAGCGTCGGGGACAGGTACGAGCAGTACTTC. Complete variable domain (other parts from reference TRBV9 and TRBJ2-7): DSGVTQTPKHLITATGQRVTLRCSPRSGDLSVYWYQQSLDQGLQFLIQYYNGEERAKGNILERFSAQQFPDLHSELNLSSLELGDSALYFCASSVGDRYEQYFGPGTRLTVT.

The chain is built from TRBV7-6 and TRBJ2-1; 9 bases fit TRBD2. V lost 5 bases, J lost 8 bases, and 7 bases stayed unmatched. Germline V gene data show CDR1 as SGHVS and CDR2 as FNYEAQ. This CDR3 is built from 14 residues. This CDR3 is CASSLGGGGDEQFF. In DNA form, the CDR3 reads TGTGCCAGCAGCCTTGGCGGCGGGGGGGATGAGCAGTTCTTC.